This TCR beta chain was retrieved from a study of blood T cell repertoires in COVID-19. This clone showed up just once. Sequencing was performed with immunoSEQ multiplex PCR; in TCRdb, only in-frame clones are kept and a portion is missing. The data contain roughly 160,000 clones, approximately 84% of them seen just once; the ten biggest clones take up around 5.4%. Followed over time, Seattle patients had been enrolled while infection was active. The germline V gene encodes CDR1 GTSNPN and CDR2 SVGIG (reference sequence). This CDR3 is 15 amino acids long. The V gene end was trimmed by 2 bases and the J gene end by 0 bases; junction bases not matched to a gene: 4.

The specimen sequenced was peripheral blood. This TCR derives from a woman in her fifties or sixties with COVID-19, enrolled during active disease. The V and J genes are TRBV30 and TRBJ2-1; TRBD2 aligns across 7 bases. DNA for the CDR3: TGTGCCTGGAGTATTACGGGGGGCTCCTACAATGAGCAGTTCTTC. Residues: CAWSITGGSYNEQFF.